This T cell receptor (beta chain) is from a study of blood T cell repertoires in COVID-19 (dated by TCRdb to 2018 to 2021). About the investigation overall: The collaborator samples originated in the United States, Italy and Spain and spanned the acute and convalescent phases of COVID-19. The prospective study material was composed of cDNA or gDNA derived from T cells, B-cell-depleted T cells, or PBMCs. Deeply sampled blood TCRbeta repertoires from subjects exposed to, actively infected with, or recovered from COVID-19 were included in the dataset. A freely available public database, intended as a resource for researchers studying the immune response to SARS-CoV-2, is where the repertoires were released. Samples were obtained from the ongoing ImmuneRACE study (first 160 participants) and from over 1,000 subjects provided by 6 global collaborators. The sample metadata nearly always contained a de-identified subject ID, COVID-19 status, age in years and sex. Where HLA class I and class II types were available, the types were taken from metadata supplied by the sample provider, not from assay-based typing. Paper-wide results and their limitations: Clinical and demographic metadata were provided uncurated, with the amount varying by source and participant.

TCRbeta CDR3 regions were amplified from genomic DNA using the immunoSEQ Assay, a bias-controlled multiplex PCR. As for how the authors treated the data: Nucleated cell counts per sample were estimated from amplification of reference gene primers within the assay. To quantify the absolute abundance of each unique TCRbeta CDR3 rearrangement, sequence reads were collapsed and filtered. For each sample, productive Simpson clonality was calculated as the square root of Simpson's diversity index over productive rearrangements. TCRdb provides this immuneACCESS table in a form limited to in-frame rearrangements. Some clones are lacking; in checked studies, under half of them reflect an unresolved V gene, and why the rest are absent is not known. That table supplies the V and J calls and clone size; D and trimming were determined from the DNA. The sample contains about 140,000 clones, around 83% of them found a single time. Clones ranked in the top ten supply 10% of the sample.

The collaborating institutions used their own protocols to collect whole blood in K2EDTA tubes. Collaborator samples were shipped for TCRbeta analysis as frozen whole blood, isolated PBMCs, or DNA extracted from either sample type. This clone was seen a handful of times. No antigen is known for it. Base qualities are not provided; no much larger clone lies one nucleotide away. The sample comprised peripheral blood. The source is a man aged 60 to 75 with active or convalescent COVID-19.

The nucleotides read TGTGCCAGCATCCGCGGGGGCAACACTGAAGCTTTCTTT. Protein translation: CASIRGGNTEAFF. This sequence uses TRBV28 and TRBJ1-1, and TRBD1 may be the D gene, going by 6 matching bases. The CDR3 numbers 13 residues from cysteine through phenylalanine. The DNA shown is the 39-base CDR3, in frame from base 1. Between the V and J ends, shortened by 7 bases and 2 bases respectively, the junction contains 11 bases. Via the germline V gene, CDR1 is MDHEN and CDR2 SYDVKM. With the rest looked up from the reference TRBV28 and TRBJ1-1 genes rather than sequenced, the full variable domain is DVKVTQSSRYLVKRTGEKVFLECVQDMDHENMFWYRQDPGLGLRLIYFSYDVKMKEKGDIPEGYSVSREKKERFSLILESASTNQTSMYLCASIRGGNTEAFFGQGTRLTVV.